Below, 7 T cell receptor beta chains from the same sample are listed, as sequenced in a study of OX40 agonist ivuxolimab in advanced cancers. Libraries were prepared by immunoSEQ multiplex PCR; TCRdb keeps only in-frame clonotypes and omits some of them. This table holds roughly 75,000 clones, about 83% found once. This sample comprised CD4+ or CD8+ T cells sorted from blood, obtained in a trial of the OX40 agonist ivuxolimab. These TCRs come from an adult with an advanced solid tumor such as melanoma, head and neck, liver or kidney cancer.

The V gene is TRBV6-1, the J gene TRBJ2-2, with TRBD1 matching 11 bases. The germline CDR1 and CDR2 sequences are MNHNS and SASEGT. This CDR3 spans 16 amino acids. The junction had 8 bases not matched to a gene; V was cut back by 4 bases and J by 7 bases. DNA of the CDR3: TGTGCCAGCAGTGGGTGGACAGGGGGCACGGGCGGGGAGCTGTTTTTT. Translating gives CASSGWTGGTGGELFF.

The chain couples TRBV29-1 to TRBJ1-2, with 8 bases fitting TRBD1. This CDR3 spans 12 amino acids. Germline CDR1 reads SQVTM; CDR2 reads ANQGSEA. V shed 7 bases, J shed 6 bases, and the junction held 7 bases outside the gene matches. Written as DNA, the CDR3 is TGCAGCGGCGCGGGACAGGCGGATGGCTACACCTTC. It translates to CSGAGQADGYTF.

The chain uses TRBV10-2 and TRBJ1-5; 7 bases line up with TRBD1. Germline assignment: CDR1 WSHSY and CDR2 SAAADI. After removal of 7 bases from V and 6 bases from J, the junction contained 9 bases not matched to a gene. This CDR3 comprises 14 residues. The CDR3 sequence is CASTQTGIGQPQHF. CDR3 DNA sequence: TGCGCCAGCACCCAGACAGGGATCGGTCAGCCCCAGCATTTT.

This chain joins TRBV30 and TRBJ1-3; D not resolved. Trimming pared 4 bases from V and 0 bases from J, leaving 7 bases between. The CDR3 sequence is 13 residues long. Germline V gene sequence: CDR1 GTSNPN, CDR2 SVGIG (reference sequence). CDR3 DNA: TGTGCCTGGAAGGCCATCTCTGGAAACACCATATATTTT. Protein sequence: CAWKAISGNTIYF.

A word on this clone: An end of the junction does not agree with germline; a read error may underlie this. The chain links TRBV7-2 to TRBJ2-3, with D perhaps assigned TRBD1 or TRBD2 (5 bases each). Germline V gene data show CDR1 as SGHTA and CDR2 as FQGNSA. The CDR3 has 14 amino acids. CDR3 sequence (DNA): TGTGCCAGCAGCCGCAGGGAGAGCACAAATACGCAGTATTTT. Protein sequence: CASSRRESTNTQYF.

The CDR3 bases are TGTGCCAGTACCTGGACACTTTATAGCAATCAGCCCCAGCATTTT. It codes for CASTWTLYSNQPQHF. This sequence joins TRBV19 and TRBJ1-5, with D possibly matching TRBD1 (5 bases). Germline V gene lookup returns CDR1 LNHDA and CDR2 SQIVND (reference sequence). V lost 7 bases, J lost 0 bases, and 13 bases lay in between. The CDR3 spans 15 residues.

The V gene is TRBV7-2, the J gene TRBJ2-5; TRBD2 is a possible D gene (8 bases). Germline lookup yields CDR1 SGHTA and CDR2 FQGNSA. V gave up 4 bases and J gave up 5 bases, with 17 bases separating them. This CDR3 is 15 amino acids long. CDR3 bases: TGTGCCAGCAGCTCAGGGGGAGCGGGGGAGGAGACCCAGTACTTC. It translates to CASSSGGAGEETQYF.